These 17 T cell receptor beta chains were sequenced from one sample in a study of cytomegalovirus exposure and HLA in healthy donors. Amplification used 60 Vbeta primers and 13 Jbeta primers. Sequencing was performed with immunoSEQ multiplex PCR; in TCRdb, only in-frame clones are kept and a portion is missing. The data hold approximately 150,000 clones, with around 60% observed a single time. The specimen was PBMCs. The origin of the receptors is a woman in her fifties or sixties in good health and CMV-seropositive.

V gene TRBV7-9 combines with J gene TRBJ2-3; D gene unclear. The germline CDR1 and CDR2 sequences are SEHNR and FQNEAQ (reference sequence). V was trimmed by 1 base and J by 9 bases, leaving 17 bases between them. The CDR3 is made up of 15 amino acids. The DNA of the CDR3 is TGTGCCAGCAGCTTAGGTCGCCACCCCAACATCACGCAGTATTTT. It encodes CASSLGRHPNITQYF.

This sequence joins TRBV6-6 and TRBJ1-2; D possibly corresponds to TRBD1 (5 bases). Between the trimmed V and J ends, which lost 4 bases and 4 bases, there was a span of 13 bases. The germline CDR1 and CDR2 sequences are MNHNY and SVGAGI (reference sequence). The CDR3 runs 14 residues. CDR3 in DNA: TGTGCCAGCAGTTCTCAAGACAGACCCTATGGCTACACCTTC. Protein: CASSSQDRPYGYTF.

The rearrangement joins TRBV29-1 to TRBJ2-5; 10 bases are a match to TRBD2. CDR1 and CDR2 (germline): SQVTM, ANQGSEA. The CDR3 loop spans 14 amino acids. V lost 6 bases to trimming and J lost 2 bases; unmatched junction nucleotides: 6. In DNA form, the CDR3 reads TGCAGCGTGAAAGGACTAGCGGAACAAGAGACCCAGTACTTC. Its protein product is CSVKGLAEQETQYF. The full variable domain, rest sourced from reference TRBV29-1 and TRBJ2-5, is SAVISQKPSRDICQRGTSLTIQCQVDSQVTMMFWYRQQPGQSLTLIATANQGSEATYESGFVIDKFPISRPNLTFSTLTVSNMSPEDSSIYLCSVKGLAEQETQYFGPGTRLLVL.

This clone was counted a few times. The chain recombines TRBV6-6 with TRBJ2-1; 13 bases match TRBD2. CDR3 length equals 14 residues. Per the germline V gene, CDR1 is MNHNY and CDR2 is SVGAGI (reference sequence). V shed 6 bases and J 5 bases; nucleotides not matched to a gene: 1. The CDR3 loop reads CASRGTSGNNEQFF. CDR3 sequence (DNA): TGTGCCAGCAGGGGGACTAGCGGGAACAATGAGCAGTTCTTC.

J is TRBJ1-3 and V is TRBV4-1; TRBD1 agrees at 9 bases. The CDR3 totals 16 residues. Germline values: CDR1 MGHRA, CDR2 YSYEKL. Trimming cost V 4 bases and J 4 bases; bases outside gene matches: 8. The chain's CDR3 is CASSLQQGAPGNTIYF. CDR3 nucleotides: TGCGCCAGCAGCCTTCAACAGGGGGCGCCGGGAAACACCATATATTTT.

The chain recombines TRBV5-3 with TRBJ1-2, with TRBD1 matching 7 bases. TRBV5-3 is treated as an ORF (open reading frame) with a function not yet certain. CDR3 length equals 16 residues. With 0 bases clipped from V and 4 bases from J, the junction kept 9 bases outside the gene matches. For the CDR3, the DNA is TGTGCCAGAAGCTTGGTGGGGACAGACACCTTCTATGGCTACACCTTC. Its protein product is CARSLVGTDTFYGYTF.

The chain employs TRBV6-5 and TRBJ1-1; 10 positions match TRBD1. V shed 8 bases, J shed 6 bases, and the junction held 6 bases outside the gene matches. CDR3 length: 13 amino acids. CDR1 and CDR2 (germline): MNHEY, SVGAGI. CDR3 DNA sequence: TGTGCCAGCTCCGGACAGGGGGGCTCTGAAGCTTTCTTT. This sequence encodes CASSGQGGSEAFF.

This clone was observed a few times. The chain carries TRBV6-6 and TRBJ2-3, with 7 bases that match TRBD1. This CDR3 has 14 amino acids. Germline V CDR1 and CDR2: MNHNY, SVGAGI (reference sequence). With V trimmed by 7 bases and J by 1 base, 5 bases remained unmatched. The CDR3 loop reads CASTAGTGTDTQYF. CDR3 nucleotides: TGTGCCAGCACCGCTGGGACAGGCACAGATACGCAGTATTTT.

This chain connects TRBV5-8 to TRBJ2-1; TRBD2 agrees at 7 bases. The ends lost 3 bases at V and 2 bases at J; junction bases unmatched: 8. Germline lookup yields CDR1 SGHTS and CDR2 YDEGEE. The CDR3 is 16 amino acids. CDR3 protein: CASSYGTSAPYNEQFF. CDR3 in DNA: TGTGCCAGCAGCTACGGAACTAGCGCACCCTACAATGAGCAGTTCTTC.

V usage is TRBV4-2 and J usage is TRBJ2-5; weak D call: TRBD2 (5 bases). In germline, CDR1 is LGHNA, CDR2 YNFKEQ. V was clipped by 4 bases and J by 4 bases, with 16 bases between them. This CDR3 comprises 15 residues. The DNA of the CDR3 is TGTGCCAGCAGCCCGAAAGTGGGCCGGGGAGAGACCCAGTACTTC. Translation gives CASSPKVGRGETQYF.

V and J are TRBV27 and TRBJ2-7, with 11 nucleotides matching TRBD2. Trimming took 3 bases from V and 6 from J; bases not matched to a gene: 7. This CDR3 contains 15 residues. Germline CDR1 is MNHEY and CDR2 is SMNVEV (reference sequence). The CDR3 here is CASSLLAGGPSEQYF. CDR3 bases: TGTGCCAGCAGTTTGTTAGCGGGAGGGCCCTCCGAGCAGTACTTC.

The rearrangement joins TRBV7-9 to TRBJ2-1; D ambiguous. The germline CDR1 and CDR2 sequences are SEHNR and FQNEAQ (reference sequence). The CDR3 spans 15 residues. The V end was cut by 1 base, the J end by 2 bases, with 9 bases between. The CDR3 DNA sequence: TGTGCCAGCAGCTTAGTGCGAACAGCCTACAATGAGCAGTTCTTC. Its protein product is CASSLVRTAYNEQFF.

This sequence joins TRBV4-1 and TRBJ2-1; 11 nucleotides match TRBD2. The CDR3 consists of 16 residues. Germline V gene lookup returns CDR1 MGHRA and CDR2 YSYEKL. V was pared by 1 base and J by 5 bases, with 4 bases of the junction left unmatched. The CDR3 protein is CASSQGLAGLNNEQFF. CDR3 nucleotides: TGCGCCAGCAGCCAAGGACTAGCGGGACTAAACAATGAGCAGTTCTTC.

V gene TRBV11-2 combines with J gene TRBJ2-7; weak D call: TRBD1 (6 bases). There are 17 residues in the CDR3. CDR1 is SGHAT and CDR2 is FQNNGV in the germline V gene. Trimming pared 5 bases from V and 0 bases from J, leaving 20 bases between. This CDR3 reads CASSPLFGGPSSYEQYF. Here the CDR3 DNA reads TGTGCCAGCAGCCCCCTCTTTGGGGGCCCTAGCTCCTACGAGCAGTACTTC.

The chain is built from TRBV5-1 and TRBJ2-3; D might be TRBD2 (6 bases). Germline loops: CDR1 SGHRS, CDR2 YFSETQ. Trimming removed 3 bases at V and 2 bases at J, with 13 bases between. CDR3 size: 15 residues. The CDR3 protein is CASSSRAGLTDTQYF. The CDR3 nucleotides are TGCGCCAGCAGCTCGAGGGCGGGACTCACAGATACGCAGTATTTT.

The chain has TRBV6-1 and TRBJ1-2; TRBD1 is a possible D gene (5 bases). Trimming took off 1 base at V and 6 bases at J, with 15 bases between the two ends. CDR3 size: 15 residues. From germline, CDR1 is MNHNS and CDR2 SASEGT. The CDR3 DNA is TGTGCCAGCAGTGAAGGCCTGGGTGGGGCAAATGGCTACACCTTC. Protein: CASSEGLGGANGYTF.

Notes on this clone: Additional DNA sequences in this sample encode the identical CDR3. The chain uses TRBV11-2 and TRBJ1-4, with D tentatively TRBD1 (5 bases). The CDR3 has 16 residues. The germline CDR1 and CDR2 sequences are SGHAT and FQNNGV. The ends were cut back, 1 base at V and 2 bases at J, with 11 bases in the middle. The CDR3 protein is CASSLGGGTTNEKLFF. The DNA for the CDR3 is TGTGCCAGCAGCTTAGGCGGGGGGACGACTAATGAAAAACTGTTTTTT. Using reference TRBV11-2 and TRBJ1-4 for the parts outside the CDR3, the full variable domain is EAGVAQSPRYKIIEKRQSVAFWCNPISGHATLYWYQQILGQGPKLLIQFQNNGVVDDSQLPKDRFSAERLKGVDSTLKIQPAKLEDSAVYLCASSLGGGTTNEKLFFGSGTQLSVL.